A selection of T cell receptor beta chains follows, all from one sample in a study of PD-1 blockade in classical Hodgkin lymphoma. Using immunoSEQ multiplex PCR, the repertoire was profiled, and TCRdb retains in-frame clones only, with some absent. This table has approximately 26,000 clones, around 86% appearing once. The sample here was peripheral blood mononuclear cells (PBMCs), taken before the second cycle of nivolumab. Receptors were obtained from a human donor with classical Hodgkin lymphoma. CDR3s include the opening cysteine and the closing phenylalanine or tryptophan. The D gene is left open where the match is weak. Some rows have no size entry. The others give once, few or many, or a class for an expanded clone.

d_call	j_call	v_call	clone_size	cdr3_aa	cdr3_nt
TRBD2	TRBJ2-5	TRBV5-1	-	CASSLARGGVKTQYF	TGCGCCAGCAGCTTGGCCCGGGGAGGGGTGAAGACCCAGTACTTC
TRBD2	TRBJ2-1	TRBV9	-	CASSVGLAAGNEQFF	TGTGCCAGCAGCGTAGGACTAGCGGCGGGGAATGAGCAGTTCTTC
TRBD1	TRBJ2-3	TRBV4-1	-	CASSTRTGPDTDTQYF	TGCGCCAGCAGCACCCGGACAGGGCCAGACACAGATACGCAGTATTTT
-	TRBJ2-5	TRBV4-1	-	CASSPPGGTEQETQYF	TGCGCCAGCAGCCCTCCCGGCGGGACAGAGCAAGAGACCCAGTACTTC
-	TRBJ2-5	TRBV6-6	-	CASSWREQETQYF	TGTGCCAGCAGTTGGCGGGAACAAGAGACCCAGTACTTC
TRBD1	TRBJ2-2	TRBV30	-	CAWSTTGRELFF	TGTGCCTGGAGCACGACAGGGAGGGAGCTGTTTTTT
TRBD2	TRBJ2-2	TRBV28	-	CASSFGGAVGELFF	TGTGCCAGCAGTTTCGGGGGGGCCGTCGGGGAGCTGTTTTTT
-	TRBJ1-4	TRBV25-1	-	CASSGDSNEKLFF	TGTGCCAGCAGTGGCGACAGCAATGAAAAACTGTTTTTT
-	TRBJ1-2	TRBV4-1	-	CASSQDRTENYGYTF	TGCGCCAGCAGCCAAGATAGGACAGAAAACTATGGCTACACCTTC
-	TRBJ2-6	TRBV7-8	-	CASSVKGASGANVLTF	TGTGCCAGCAGCGTAAAAGGGGCCTCTGGGGCCAACGTCCTGACTTTC
TRBD1	TRBJ2-7	TRBV2	-	CASREDRVYEQYF	TGTGCCAGCAGGGAAGACAGGGTTTACGAGCAGTACTTC
-	TRBJ1-4	TRBV27	-	CASSPPQKLFF	TGTGCCAGCAGTCCCCCCCAAAAACTGTTTTTT
-	TRBJ2-7	TRBV2	once	CASSEGVLGGGYEQYF	TGTGCCAGCAGTGAAGGGGTTTTGGGAGGCGGGTACGAGCAGTACTTC
TRBD1	TRBJ2-7	TRBV7-2	-	CASSLGGTGKTYEQYF	TGTGCCAGCAGCTTAGGCGGGACAGGGAAGACCTACGAGCAGTACTTC
TRBD1	TRBJ2-3	TRBV7-2	few	CASSTGTGGTDTQYF	TGTGCCAGCAGCACTGGGACAGGGGGCACAGATACGCAGTATTTT
-	TRBJ2-7	TRBV11-2	few	CASNNGGYEQYF	TGTGCCAGCAACAACGGGGGCTACGAGCAGTACTTC
TRBD1	TRBJ1-4	TRBV19	-	CASSEGTGNEKLFF	TGTGCCAGTAGCGAAGGGACAGGGAATGAAAAACTGTTTTTT
TRBD1	TRBJ1-2	TRBV6-1	-	CASSGQGPDGYTF	TGTGCCAGCAGTGGACAGGGGCCGGATGGCTACACCTTC
-	TRBJ2-7	TRBV7-8	-	CASSLAPPYEQYF	TGTGCCAGCAGCTTAGCCCCTCCCTACGAGCAGTACTTC